The following is a T cell receptor (beta chain) sequence with its context. This record belongs to a study of blood T cell repertoires in COVID-19. Study-level information: Both acute and convalescent COVID-19 samples were obtained from the United States, Italy and Spain.

This table comes from immunoSEQ multiplex PCR, and its TCRdb copy is limited to in-frame clones, with some not included. The sample shows some 200,000 clones, roughly 90% of them seen only once. The sequencing input was PBMCs or T cells enriched from blood (not recorded which). This clonotype originated in a woman aged 50 to 60 in a cohort exposed to, infected with or recovered from COVID-19 (not recorded which).

The CDR3 loop is CASSSRGGDLANEKLFF. CDR3 sequence (DNA): TGTGCCAGCAGCTCCCGGGGGGGCGATCTGGCTAATGAAAAACTGTTTTTT. This chain links TRBV5-4 with TRBJ1-4; the D gene is possibly TRBD1 (6 bases). The CDR3 is 17 residues long. CDR1 and CDR2 (germline): SGHNT, YYREEE (reference sequence). V was trimmed by 3 bases and J by 3 bases, leaving 18 bases between them. Supplemented by reference TRBV5-4 and TRBJ1-4, the full variable domain reads ETGVTQSPTHLIKTRGQQVTLRCSSQSGHNTVSWYQQALGQGPQFIFQYYREEENGRGNFPPRFSGLQFPNYSSELNVNALELDDSALYLCASSSRGGDLANEKLFFGSGTQLSVL.